The 8 T cell receptor beta chains reported below all come from one sample, sequenced in a study of blood T cell repertoires in COVID-19. TCRdb keeps only in-frame clones here, not all; method: immunoSEQ multiplex PCR. The sample contains 90,000 to 120,000 clones, 75% to 95% of which appear only once. Sequences were obtained from peripheral blood. Source of these receptors: a human donor in a cohort sampled during active COVID-19.

The V gene is TRBV7-9, the J gene TRBJ2-7; D is unresolved. The ends were cut back, 4 bases at V and 2 bases at J, with 18 bases in the middle. There are 16 residues in the CDR3. Looked up from germline, CDR1 is SEHNR and CDR2 is FQNEAQ (reference sequence). The CDR3 DNA sequence: TGTGCCAGCAGCTCCCTCTCGCGTGGTATCGCCTACGAGCAGTACTTC. It translates to CASSSLSRGIAYEQYF.

This chain joins TRBV11-3 and TRBJ2-7; D might be TRBD2 (6 bases). Per germline, CDR1 SGHNT and CDR2 YENEEA. CDR3 length equals 13 residues. V was trimmed by 3 bases and J by 0 bases, leaving 6 bases between them. This chain's CDR3 is CASSFSGSYEQYF. DNA for the CDR3: TGTGCCAGCAGCTTTAGCGGCTCCTACGAGCAGTACTTC.

V usage is TRBV5-6 and J usage is TRBJ2-5, with TRBD2 matching over 10 bases. The CDR3 is 19 amino acids. Trimming took 4 bases from V and 0 from J; bases not matched to a gene: 15. From germline, CDR1 is SGHDT and CDR2 YYEEEE. DNA for the CDR3: TGTGCCAGCAGCCCCGAAGGGGGGCTAGCGGGGGCATACCAAGAGACCCAGTACTTC. Protein: CASSPEGGLAGAYQETQYF.

The chain uses TRBV9 and TRBJ2-2; D might be TRBD2 (6 bases). Trimming took off 2 bases at V and 3 bases at J, with 11 bases between the two ends. CDR1 SGDLS and CDR2 YYNGEE come from the germline V gene. This CDR3 is built from 15 residues. In DNA, the CDR3 is TGTGCCAGCAGCGTGTCGGGGGTGGACACCGGGGAGCTGTTTTTT. It yields the protein CASSVSGVDTGELFF.

The chain is built from TRBV2 and TRBJ1-5, with 9 bases matching TRBD1. The CDR3 contains 15 residues. V dropped 6 bases and J dropped 0; count of bases not matched to a gene: 3. Per the germline V gene, CDR1 is SNHLY and CDR2 is FYNNEI. CDR3: CASSGDRVSNQPQHF. For the CDR3, the DNA is TGTGCCAGCAGCGGGGACAGGGTTAGCAATCAGCCCCAGCATTTT.

The chain combines TRBV7-9 with TRBJ1-1; a weak D match, TRBD1 (6 bases). The CDR3 extends over 15 amino acids. The ends were cut back, 1 base at V and 2 bases at J, with 11 bases in the middle. Germline CDR1 and CDR2: SEHNR and FQNEAQ (reference sequence). CDR3 in DNA: TGTGCCAGCAGCTTAGAACAGGGTACCAACACTGAAGCTTTCTTT. It specifies CASSLEQGTNTEAFF.

V usage is TRBV29-1 and J usage is TRBJ1-6; D is possibly TRBD1 (6 bases). Trimming left V 7 bases short and J 5 bases short, with 12 bases between. CDR3 length: 13 residues. CDR1 and CDR2 (germline): SQVTM, ANQGSEA. CDR3: CSASTGDNSPLHF. Here the CDR3 DNA reads TGCAGCGCCTCGACAGGAGATAATTCACCCCTCCACTTT.

The rearrangement uses TRBV7-6 and TRBJ2-1; TRBD2 agrees at 13 bases. CDR1 SGHVS and CDR2 FNYEAQ come from the germline V gene. CDR3 length: 15 residues. Trimming at V came to 4 bases and at J to 10 bases, leaving 7 bases not matched to a gene. CDR3 DNA: TGTGCCAGCAGCTCCACCGGACTAGCGGGGGACGAGCAGTTCTTC. Its protein product is CASSSTGLAGDEQFF.